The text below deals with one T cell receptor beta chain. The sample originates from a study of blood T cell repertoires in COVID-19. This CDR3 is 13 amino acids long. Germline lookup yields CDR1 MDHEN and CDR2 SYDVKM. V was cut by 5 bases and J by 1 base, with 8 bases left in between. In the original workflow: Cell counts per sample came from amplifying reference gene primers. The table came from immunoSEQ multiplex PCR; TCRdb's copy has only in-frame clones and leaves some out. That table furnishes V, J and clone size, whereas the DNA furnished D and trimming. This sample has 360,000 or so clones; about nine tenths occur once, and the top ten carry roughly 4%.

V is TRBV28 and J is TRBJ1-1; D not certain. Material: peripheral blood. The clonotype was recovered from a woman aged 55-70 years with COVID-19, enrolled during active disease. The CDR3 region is CASSPGQNTEAFF. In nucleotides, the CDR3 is TGTGCCAGCAGTCCGGGTCAGAACACTGAAGCTTTCTTT.